This T cell receptor (beta chain) was sequenced in a study of shared clonotypes between healthy human individuals. Libraries were prepared by immunoSEQ multiplex PCR; TCRdb keeps only in-frame clonotypes and omits some of them. The sample records 2 million to 2.5 million clones, roughly 95% being singletons. The ends lost 2 bases at V and 3 bases at J; junction bases unmatched: 1. The germline V gene encodes CDR1 MNHNY and CDR2 SVGAGI (reference sequence). The CDR3 has 14 residues. This sequence was found in a man between 18 and 29 years old in good health. The sequenced sample was naive CD4+ T cells sorted from blood. Subset specified: CD45RA+ positively selected. The J gene is TRBJ1-5, the V gene TRBV6-6; TRBD1 aligns across 7 bases. The CDR3 spells CASSYGTDNQPQHF. In DNA, the CDR3 is TGTGCCAGCAGTTACGGGACAGACAATCAGCCCCAGCATTTT.